This T cell receptor (beta chain) was obtained from a study of T cells after yellow fever vaccination. Study background: Fractions with few cells were prepared using SMART-Seq v4 Ultra Low Input.

The CDR3 contains 13 residues. Germline CDR1 SQVTM, CDR2 ANQGSEA. V was trimmed by 6 bases and J by 4 bases, leaving 16 bases between them. The study, taken as a whole, reports: Most clones from primary vaccination were detected again post-booster (roughly 95% CD4, approximately 90% CD8). Contaminating bulk clonotypes could be abundant in FACS-sorted repertoires.

Conversion of TCR transcripts into cDNA relied on 5'RACE template switching, which added a universal primer site and UMIs. Via MiXCR, TCRdb re-called the 5' RACE reads, giving one row per CDR3 protein. Found here are around 550,000 distinct CDR3 sequences, approximately 21% of them singletons; the top ten hold more than 13%. In the case of this clonotype: No antigen is known for it.

The chain recombines TRBV29-1 with TRBJ2-7, with D tentatively TRBD1 (6 bases). Source: PBMCs, taken 15 days after the yellow fever booster vaccination. The TCR was taken from a man aged 30 to 45 who received the YFV17D yellow fever vaccine. CDR3 bases: TGCAGCGTCGCCCCGTCGGGGACATACGAGCAGTACTTC. It specifies CSVAPSGTYEQYF.